These 23 T cell receptor beta chains were sequenced from one sample in a study of T cells in localized non-small cell lung cancer. Produced via immunoSEQ multiplex PCR; TCRdb's table is partial and in-frame only. There are tens of thousands of clones in the sample; roughly 90% occur only once, and approximately 2% lies in the top ten. The input for sequencing was peripheral blood, taken before any cancer treatment. All receptors derive from a female donor of 60 years or more with stage I lung adenocarcinoma.

The chain has TRBV10-3 and TRBJ1-1; TRBD1 might be the D (5 bases). Trimming took off 6 bases at V and 1 base at J, with 9 bases between the two ends. There are 13 residues in the CDR3. In germline, CDR1 is ENHRY, CDR2 SYGVKD. The CDR3 here is CAIRLGQNTEAFF. The CDR3 region has the DNA TGTGCCATCAGACTCGGACAGAACACTGAAGCTTTCTTT.

The sample holds one count of this clone. This chain connects TRBV6-6 to TRBJ1-4, with D perhaps matching TRBD1 (5 bases). The germline V and J ends were trimmed by 5 bases and 5 bases, with 12 bases remaining between them. CDR1 is MNHNY, CDR2 SVGAGI, per germline (reference sequence). The CDR3 contains 14 residues. The CDR3 reads CASSDRDGNEKLFF. DNA of the CDR3: TGTGCCAGCAGTGACCGGGACGGGAATGAAAAACTGTTTTTT.

This chain connects TRBV9 to TRBJ2-5; D remains unclear. Germline loops: CDR1 SGDLS, CDR2 YYNGEE. The ends were cut back, 3 bases at V and 0 bases at J, with 15 bases in the middle. The CDR3 covers 16 residues. CDR3 sequence: CASSAQGVSYQETQYF. CDR3 coding DNA: TGTGCCAGCAGCGCCCAAGGCGTCAGTTACCAAGAGACCCAGTACTTC.

CDR3 in amino acids: CATSQPLGGADGYTF. In DNA, the CDR3 is TGTGCCACCAGCCAACCCTTGGGGGGGGCGGACGGCTACACCTTC. The chain has TRBV15 and TRBJ1-2, with D perhaps matching TRBD1 (6 bases). The V and J ends lost 5 bases and 8 bases respectively, with 21 bases between them. Germline loops: CDR1 LNHNV, CDR2 YYDKDF (reference sequence). The CDR3 has 15 amino acids.

This clone was detected a few times. The rearrangement links TRBV18 to TRBJ2-7; D might be TRBD2 (7 bases). Deletions cut 1 base from V and 3 bases from J, with 13 bases between. Germline CDR1 is KGHSH and CDR2 is LQKENI. The CDR3 consists of 15 residues. CDR3 amino acids: CASSPRSGEGYEQYF. The CDR3 DNA sequence: TGTGCCAGCTCACCACGATCAGGGGAGGGCTACGAGCAGTACTTC.

The gene calls are TRBV15 and TRBJ2-7; the D gene is possibly TRBD1 (6 bases). The germline V gene has CDR1 LNHNV and CDR2 YYDKDF (reference sequence). The V gene lost 0 bases and the J gene lost 2 bases, with 14 bases spanning the gap. The CDR3 has 16 amino acids. The CDR3 DNA reads TGTGCCACCAGCAGAGACGGGACAAGGACCCCCTACGAGCAGTACTTC. It is translated as CATSRDGTRTPYEQYF.

CDR3 residues: CASRSSSGGSYEQYF. CDR3 nucleotide sequence: TGTGCCAGCAGATCCTCTAGCGGGGGGTCCTACGAGCAGTACTTC. The chain uses TRBV6-5 and TRBJ2-7, with TRBD2 matching 11 bases. Looked up from germline, CDR1 is MNHEY and CDR2 is SVGAGI. This CDR3 spans 15 amino acids. Losses at the gene ends were 6 bases for V and 1 base for J; bases not matched to a gene: 5.

The J gene is TRBJ1-3, the V gene TRBV5-4; a possible D gene is TRBD1 (6 bases). Trimming left V 4 bases short and J 3 bases short, with 8 bases between. The CDR3 is 13 residues long. The germline V gene has CDR1 SGHNT and CDR2 YYREEE (reference sequence). CDR3: CASSPGDGNTIYF. DNA of the CDR3: TGTGCCAGCAGCCCAGGGGATGGAAACACCATATATTTT.

The CDR3 loop is CASSQVVRTEAFF. The CDR3 nucleotides read TGTGCCAGTAGTCAGGTTGTTCGCACTGAAGCTTTCTTT. The chain employs TRBV19 and TRBJ1-1; no reliable D call. Per the germline V gene, CDR1 is LNHDA and CDR2 is SQIVND (reference sequence). This CDR3 contains 13 residues. Between the trimmed V and J ends, which lost 5 bases and 4 bases, there was a span of 11 bases.

The chain recombines TRBV19 with TRBJ1-5; a possible D gene is TRBD1 (5 bases). CDR3 size: 15 residues. CDR1 is LNHDA, CDR2 SQIVND, per germline (reference sequence). Trimming took 3 bases from V and 9 from J, leaving 18 bases between them. CDR3 nucleotides: TGTGCCAGTAGTATCACCCATGGGACGGCGCCGCCCCAGCATTTT. This gives the protein CASSITHGTAPPQHF.

The CDR3 DNA reads as TGTGCCAGCAGCTCGACAGGGGTGAACACTGAAGCTTTCTTT. It specifies CASSSTGVNTEAFF. The V gene is TRBV13, the J gene TRBJ1-1; 8 nucleotides match TRBD1. Germline values: CDR1 PRHDT, CDR2 FYEKMQ (reference sequence). The CDR3 has 14 residues. Unmatched junction bases numbered 1, after V lost 4 bases and J lost 0 bases.

The V gene is TRBV2, the J gene TRBJ2-1; TRBD1 is a possible D gene (6 bases). V shed 1 base and J shed 11 bases, with 12 bases lying between them. This CDR3 is 13 amino acids long. The germline V gene has CDR1 SNHLY and CDR2 FYNNEI. CDR3 amino acids: CASSEVEGVQQFF. The DNA of the CDR3 is TGTGCCAGCAGTGAAGTAGAGGGGGTACAGCAGTTCTTC.

The CDR3 DNA sequence: TGCGCCAGCAGCTTGGAACCAGGGGTTAACTATGGCTACACCTTC. Translation gives CASSLEPGVNYGYTF. The gene calls are TRBV5-1 and TRBJ1-2, with D tentatively TRBD1 (6 bases). Trimming took off 0 bases at V and 1 base at J, with 10 bases between the two ends. CDR1 and CDR2 (germline): SGHRS, YFSETQ. The CDR3 is 15 residues long.

CDR3 in amino acids: CASSVNSLAGGNYNEQFF. CDR3 sequence (DNA): TGTGCCAGCAGTGTTAACAGCCTAGCGGGGGGAAATTACAATGAGCAGTTCTTC. The chain links TRBV6-1 to TRBJ2-1; 11 bases line up with TRBD2. CDR3 size: 18 residues. The ends lost 4 bases at V and 4 bases at J; junction bases unmatched: 12. CDR1 and CDR2 (germline): MNHNS, SASEGT.

This clone was recorded only once. The chain is built from TRBV12-5 and TRBJ2-5; the match to TRBD2 covers 9 bases. The germline V gene encodes CDR1 LGHNT and CDR2 FRNRAP. This CDR3 is 15 amino acids long. J lost 2 bases, V lost 2 bases, and 3 bases had no gene match. In nucleotides, the CDR3 is TGTGCTAGTGGTTTGTCTAGCGGGGTACAAGAGACCCAGTACTTC. Amino acid sequence: CASGLSSGVQETQYF.

This clone was seen more than once but under ten times. The chain recombines TRBV6-5 with TRBJ1-2; D unclear. Germline CDR1 and CDR2: MNHEY and SVGAGI. The V end lost 7 bases, the J end lost 3 bases, and 12 bases lay between the germline ends. The CDR3 contains 13 residues. This CDR3 is CASKNAGYYGYTF. The CDR3 DNA sequence: TGTGCCAGCAAAAACGCGGGGTACTATGGCTACACCTTC.

The chain uses TRBV6-6 and TRBJ2-4, with TRBD1 identical over 8 bases. V gave up 5 bases and J gave up 8 bases; unmatched junction bases: 11. This CDR3 contains 15 residues. The V gene's germline CDR1 is MNHNY and CDR2 SVGAGI (reference sequence). The DNA of the CDR3 is TGTGCCAGCAGTCCCCCCGGACAGGGTTTAGACATTCAGTACTTC. It encodes CASSPPGQGLDIQYF.

CDR3 in DNA: TGTGCCAGCAGCTTAGGACTAGCGGGGGGACGTTACACAGATACGCAGTATTTT. Its protein product is CASSLGLAGGRYTDTQYF. The rearrangement joins TRBV11-3 to TRBJ2-3; TRBD2 matches 13 bases. The germline gives CDR1 SGHNT, CDR2 YENEEA. The CDR3 contains 18 residues. The V segment lost 1 base and the J segment 2 bases; nucleotides outside the gene matches: 6.

The J gene is TRBJ1-2, the V gene TRBV12-5, with D maybe TRBD1 (6 bases). In germline, CDR1 is LGHNT, CDR2 FRNRAP. The CDR3 length is 13 residues. V was cut by 2 bases and J by 5 bases, with 9 bases left in between. The CDR3, as DNA: TGTGCTAGTGGTTTGCCGGGGGCTTATGGCTACACCTTC. This encodes CASGLPGAYGYTF.

The chain couples TRBV11-2 to TRBJ2-7; D assignment may be TRBD1 or TRBD2 (6 bases each). This CDR3 spans 15 amino acids. Germline V CDR1 and CDR2: SGHAT, FQNNGV. Deletions cut 6 bases from V and 6 bases from J, with 21 bases between. The CDR3, as DNA: TGTGCCAGCAGTTCCCCCTCCGGCAGGGGAGGCGAGCAGTACTTC. This translates into CASSSPSGRGGEQYF.

Here the CDR3 DNA reads TGTGCCAGCTCACCAAACACAGGGTACACTGAAGCTTTCTTT. Translation: CASSPNTGYTEAFF. The chain employs TRBV18 and TRBJ1-1; a weak D match, TRBD1 (6 bases). Germline V gene data show CDR1 as KGHSH and CDR2 as LQKENI. This CDR3 spans 14 amino acids. Trimming pared 2 bases from V and 3 bases from J, leaving 10 bases between.

CDR3 nucleotides: TGTGCCAGCAGCTTCCCCGAAACCGGGACAGGGGCCGGCGAGCAGTACTTC. As protein: CASSFPETGTGAGEQYF. The chain has TRBV7-9 and TRBJ2-7, with TRBD1 matching 10 bases. J gave up 6 bases and V 3 bases, and 14 bases lay outside the gene matches. This CDR3 region has 17 residues. Germline lookup yields CDR1 SEHNR and CDR2 FQNEAQ (reference sequence).

The gene calls are TRBV7-9 and TRBJ1-1; unclear D gene. V gave up 5 bases and J gave up 0 bases, with 10 bases separating them. CDR1 is SEHNR, CDR2 FQNEAQ, per germline (reference sequence). The CDR3 loop spans 14 amino acids. As DNA, the CDR3 is TGTGCCAGCAGCAGCCGACAACTGAACACTGAAGCTTTCTTT. This encodes CASSSRQLNTEAFF.